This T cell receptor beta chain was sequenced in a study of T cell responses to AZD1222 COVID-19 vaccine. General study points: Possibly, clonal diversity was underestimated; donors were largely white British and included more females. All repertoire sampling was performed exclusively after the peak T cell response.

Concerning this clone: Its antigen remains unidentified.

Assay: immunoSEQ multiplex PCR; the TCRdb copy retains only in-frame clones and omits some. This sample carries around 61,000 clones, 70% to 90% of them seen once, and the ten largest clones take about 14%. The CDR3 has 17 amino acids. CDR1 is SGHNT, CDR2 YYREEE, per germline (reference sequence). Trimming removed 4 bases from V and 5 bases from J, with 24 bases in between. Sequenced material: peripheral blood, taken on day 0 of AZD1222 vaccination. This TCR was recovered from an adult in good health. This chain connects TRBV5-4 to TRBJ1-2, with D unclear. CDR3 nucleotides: TGTGCCAGCAGCCATCACGTCGGGCCCCTTGAGGGTTATGGCTACACCTTC. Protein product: CASSHHVGPLEGYGYTF.